These 2 T cell receptor beta chains came from one sample sequenced in a study of blood T cell repertoires in COVID-19. Using immunoSEQ multiplex PCR, the repertoire was profiled, and TCRdb retains in-frame clones only, with some absent. The sample lists approximately 390,000 clones; almost 90% were seen once. Sequencing was carried out using peripheral blood. Receptors were obtained from a man younger than 30 with active or convalescent COVID-19.

The genes are TRBV5-5 and TRBJ1-2; D unclear. CDR3 length equals 13 residues. Per the germline V gene, CDR1 is SGHKS and CDR2 is YYEKEE (reference sequence). V gave up 3 bases and J gave up 2 bases, with 8 bases separating them. In DNA, the CDR3 is TGTGCCAGCAGCTCGGGTGTAAACTATGGCTACACCTTC. It translates to CASSSGVNYGYTF.

This rearrangement joins TRBV6-5 to TRBJ2-1, with 8 bases aligning to TRBD1. This CDR3 spans 15 amino acids. Trimming removed 6 bases from V and 6 bases from J; junction bases left unmatched: 10. Germline V lookup: CDR1 MNHEY, CDR2 SVGAGI. The CDR3 loop reads CASRLDRAPPNEQFF. CDR3 nucleotides: TGTGCCAGCAGATTGGACAGGGCCCCCCCCAATGAGCAGTTCTTC.